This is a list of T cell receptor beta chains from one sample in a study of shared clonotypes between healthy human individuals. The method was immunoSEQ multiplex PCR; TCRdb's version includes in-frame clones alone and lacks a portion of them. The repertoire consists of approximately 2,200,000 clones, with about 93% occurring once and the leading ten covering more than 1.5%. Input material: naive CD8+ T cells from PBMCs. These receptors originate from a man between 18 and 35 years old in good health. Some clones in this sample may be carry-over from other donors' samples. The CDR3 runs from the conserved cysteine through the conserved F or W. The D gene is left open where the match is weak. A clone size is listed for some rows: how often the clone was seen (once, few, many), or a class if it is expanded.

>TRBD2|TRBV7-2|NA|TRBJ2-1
CASSSREGRVVEQFF
TGTGCCAGCAGCTCCAGGGAGGGCCGGGTTGTTGAGCAGTTCTTC
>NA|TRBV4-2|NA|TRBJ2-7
CASSQVHPGEQYF
TGTGCCAGCAGCCAAGTACACCCGGGAGAGCAGTACTTC
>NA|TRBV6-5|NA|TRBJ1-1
CASSYSWNTEAFF
TGTGCCAGCAGTTACTCTTGGAACACTGAAGCTTTCTTT
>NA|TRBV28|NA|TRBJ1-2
CASSLAKAYGYTF
TGTGCCAGCAGTTTGGCCAAGGCCTATGGCTACACCTTC
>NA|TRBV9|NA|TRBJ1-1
CASSPTLLNTEAFF
TGTGCCAGCAGCCCGACGCTGTTGAACACTGAAGCTTTCTTT
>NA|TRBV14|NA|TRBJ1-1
CASSQGRLNTEAFF
TGTGCCAGCAGCCAAGGGCGGTTGAACACTGAAGCTTTCTTT
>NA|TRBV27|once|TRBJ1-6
CASTGGLNSPLHF
TGTGCCAGCACGGGGGGTCTGAATTCACCCCTCCACTTT
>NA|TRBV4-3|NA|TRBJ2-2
CASSFRETGELFF
TGCGCCAGCTCCTTCCGGGAGACCGGGGAGCTGTTTTTT
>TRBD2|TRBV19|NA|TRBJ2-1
CAPLTSGRSCEQFF
TGTGCTCCCCTCACTAGCGGGAGATCTTGTGAGCAGTTCTTC
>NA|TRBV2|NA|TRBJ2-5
CASSDRFREETQYF
TGTGCCAGCAGTGATCGGTTTCGGGAAGAGACCCAGTACTTC
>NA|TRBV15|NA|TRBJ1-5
CATSTTMVQPQHF
TGTGCCACCAGCACTACCATGGTCCAGCCCCAGCATTTT
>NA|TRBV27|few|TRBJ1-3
CASSLKAVSGNTIYF
TGTGCCAGCAGTTTAAAGGCTGTCTCTGGAAACACCATATATTTT
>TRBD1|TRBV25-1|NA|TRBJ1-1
CASSGTVGTGGTEAFF
TGTGCCAGCAGTGGAACGGTCGGGACAGGGGGCACTGAAGCTTTCTTT
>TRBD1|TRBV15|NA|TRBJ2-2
CATGTATNTGELFF
TGTGCCACCGGGACAGCTACGAACACCGGGGAGCTGTTTTTT
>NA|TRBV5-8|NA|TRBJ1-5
CASSLVWGNQPQHF
TGTGCCAGCAGCTTGGTTTGGGGCAATCAGCCCCAGCATTTT
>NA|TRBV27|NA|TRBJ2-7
CASSSGISYEQYF
TGTGCCAGCAGTTCGGGCATCTCCTACGAGCAGTACTTC
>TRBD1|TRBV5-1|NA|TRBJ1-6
CASSPGTGVSPLHF
TGCGCCAGCAGCCCCGGGACAGGGGTCTCACCCCTCCACTTT
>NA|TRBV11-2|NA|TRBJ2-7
CASSSQGFYEQYF
TGTGCCAGCAGCTCACAGGGTTTCTACGAGCAGTACTTC
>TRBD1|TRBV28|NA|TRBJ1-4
CASSSRQGAKGEKLFF
TGTGCCAGCAGTTCCAGACAGGGGGCGAAAGGAGAAAAACTGTTTTTT
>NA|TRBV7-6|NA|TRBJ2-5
CASSLGWDGSATQYF
TGTGCCAGCAGCTTAGGTTGGGACGGGAGCGCGACCCAGTACTTC
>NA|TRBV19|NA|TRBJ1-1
CASTTTVGRDTEAFF
TGTGCCAGTACCACAACCGTGGGCAGGGACACTGAAGCTTTCTTT
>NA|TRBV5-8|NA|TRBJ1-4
CASSPRTVANEKLFF
TGTGCCAGCAGCCCCCGGACAGTAGCTAATGAAAAACTGTTTTTT
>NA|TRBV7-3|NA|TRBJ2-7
CASSWDLSYEQYF
TGTGCCAGCAGCTGGGACTTATCCTACGAGCAGTACTTC
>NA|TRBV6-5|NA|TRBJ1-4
CASSYGGRNPEKLFF
TGTGCCAGCAGTTATGGGGGGCGGAATCCTGAAAAACTGTTTTTT
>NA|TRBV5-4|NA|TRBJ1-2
CASSFTGDYGYTF
TGTGCCAGCAGCTTTACAGGTGACTATGGCTACACCTTC
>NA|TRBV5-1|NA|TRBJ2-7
CASSTDRDEQYF
TGCGCCAGCAGCACTGACAGAGACGAGCAGTACTTC
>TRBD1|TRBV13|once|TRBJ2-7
CASSLFRDSSYEQYF
TGTGCCAGCAGCTTATTCCGGGACAGTTCCTACGAGCAGTACTTC
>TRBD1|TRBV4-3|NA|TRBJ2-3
CASSHWTGRDTQYF
TGCGCCAGCAGCCACTGGACAGGTCGAGATACGCAGTATTTT
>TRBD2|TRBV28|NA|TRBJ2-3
CASSLFGKWGSREGADTQYF
TGTGCCAGCAGTTTATTCGGCAAGTGGGGGAGTCGGGAGGGCGCAGATACGCAGTATTTT
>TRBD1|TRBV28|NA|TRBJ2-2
CASSLIRDRGKRNTGELFF
TGTGCCAGCAGTCTTATTAGGGACAGGGGAAAAAGAAACACCGGGGAGCTGTTTTTT
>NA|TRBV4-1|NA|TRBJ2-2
CASSQEGAWELFF
TGCGCCAGCAGCCAAGAGGGGGCTTGGGAGCTGTTTTTT
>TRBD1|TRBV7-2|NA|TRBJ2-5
CASSTRTGLKETQYF
TGTGCCAGCAGCACCCGGACAGGGCTAAAAGAGACCCAGTACTTC
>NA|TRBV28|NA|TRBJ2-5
CASSYPGNLQKTQYF
TGTGCCAGCAGTTATCCAGGGAACCTCCAAAAGACCCAGTACTTC
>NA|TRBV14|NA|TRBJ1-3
CASSQDRISSGNTIYF
TGTGCCAGCAGCCAAGATCGGATATCCTCTGGAAACACCATATATTTT
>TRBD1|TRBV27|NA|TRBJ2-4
CASSPSTGVVKNIQYF
TGTGCCAGCAGCCCATCGACAGGGGTGGTCAAAAACATTCAGTACTTC
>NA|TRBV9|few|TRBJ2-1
CASSVGHGGMGNEQFF
TGTGCCAGCAGCGTGGGTCATGGCGGGATGGGCAATGAGCAGTTCTTC
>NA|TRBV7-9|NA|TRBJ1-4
CASSQKTVTATNEKLFF
TGTGCCAGCAGCCAAAAGACAGTCACCGCAACTAATGAAAAACTGTTTTTT
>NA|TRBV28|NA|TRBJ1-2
CASSLDPQALDYGYTF
TGTGCCAGCAGTTTAGATCCCCAGGCCCTGGACTATGGCTACACCTTC
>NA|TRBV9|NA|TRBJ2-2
CASTLGGRTSLNTGELFF
TGTGCCAGCACCCTCGGTGGGAGAACTAGCCTAAACACCGGGGAGCTGTTTTTT
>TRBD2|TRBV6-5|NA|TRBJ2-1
CASSLPRGGGDEQFF
TGTGCCAGCAGTTTACCCCGTGGGGGAGGGGATGAGCAGTTCTTC
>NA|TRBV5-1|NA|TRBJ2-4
CASSFDLNAKNIQYF
TGCGCCAGCAGCTTTGATCTGAATGCCAAAAACATTCAGTACTTC
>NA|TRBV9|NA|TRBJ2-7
CASSVRTGAYEQYF
TGTGCCAGCAGCGTCAGAACAGGAGCCTACGAGCAGTACTTC
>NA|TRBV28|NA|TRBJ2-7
CASSLWAVGYEQYF
TGTGCCAGCAGTTTATGGGCTGTGGGGTACGAGCAGTACTTC
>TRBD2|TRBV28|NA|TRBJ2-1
CASSLLTSGLNEQFF
TGTGCCAGCAGTTTGTTGACTAGCGGTCTCAATGAGCAGTTCTTC
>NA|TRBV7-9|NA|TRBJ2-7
CASSLAGSFYEQYF
TGTGCCAGCAGCTTAGCAGGGAGTTTCTACGAGCAGTACTTC
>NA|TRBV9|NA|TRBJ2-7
CASSVDAGWGREQYF
TGTGCCAGCAGCGTAGATGCCGGGTGGGGGCGCGAGCAGTACTTC
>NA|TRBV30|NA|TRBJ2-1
CAWSGLTNNEQFF
TGTGCCTGGAGTGGCTTAACTAACAATGAGCAGTTCTTC
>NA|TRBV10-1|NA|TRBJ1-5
CARRPQGKLGSQPQHF
TGCGCCAGGAGGCCCCAGGGTAAATTAGGGAGTCAGCCCCAGCATTTT
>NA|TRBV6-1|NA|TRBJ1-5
CASSEIWRNSNQPQHF
TGTGCCAGCAGTGAAATCTGGCGGAATAGCAATCAGCCCCAGCATTTT
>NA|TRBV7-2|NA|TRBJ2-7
CASRGMTYEQYF
TGTGCCAGCAGGGGGATGACCTACGAGCAGTACTTC
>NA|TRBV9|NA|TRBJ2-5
CASSANRDNNQETQYF
TGTGCCAGCAGCGCGAACCGAGACAACAACCAAGAGACCCAGTACTTC